This T cell receptor beta chain was obtained from a study of blood T cells in healthy people across ages. Study results and caveats: Reliance upon unsorted PBMCs precluded definitive naive versus antigen-experienced comparison.

Extractions gave at least 5.5 micrograms of total RNA per sample. A second roughly 7 to 12 cycle PCR used barcoded and J-beta primers. TCRdb re-derived calls from the 5' RACE reads in MiXCR, one entry per CDR3 protein. The sample has fewer than 950,000 distinct CDR3 sequences, approximately 55% seen once. V was cut by 4 bases and J by 7 bases, with 13 bases left in between. The CDR3 loop spans 13 amino acids. Looked up from germline, CDR1 is MGHRA and CDR2 is YSYEKL. Remarks on this clonotype: Its antigen remains unknown.

This receptor was obtained from a man at least 80 years old in good health. Sequenced: blood. The chain carries TRBV4-1 and TRBJ1-1; D remains ambiguous. The CDR3 protein is CASSPPSWGEAFF. The DNA of the CDR3 is TGCGCCAGCAGCCCTCCCAGCTGGGGTGAAGCTTTCTTT.